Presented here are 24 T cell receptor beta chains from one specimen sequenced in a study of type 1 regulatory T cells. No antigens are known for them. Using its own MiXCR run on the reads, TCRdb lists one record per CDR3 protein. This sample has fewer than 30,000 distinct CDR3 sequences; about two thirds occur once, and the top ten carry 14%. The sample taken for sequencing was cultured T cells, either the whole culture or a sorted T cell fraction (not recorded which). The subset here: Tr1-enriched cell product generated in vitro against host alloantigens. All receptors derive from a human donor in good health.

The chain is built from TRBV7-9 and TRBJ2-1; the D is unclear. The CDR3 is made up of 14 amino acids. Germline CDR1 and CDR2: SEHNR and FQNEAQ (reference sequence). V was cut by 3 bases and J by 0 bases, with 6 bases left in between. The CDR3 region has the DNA TGTGCCAGCAGCTTGCACCTCTCCTACAATGAGCAGTTCTTC. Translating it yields CASSLHLSYNEQFF.

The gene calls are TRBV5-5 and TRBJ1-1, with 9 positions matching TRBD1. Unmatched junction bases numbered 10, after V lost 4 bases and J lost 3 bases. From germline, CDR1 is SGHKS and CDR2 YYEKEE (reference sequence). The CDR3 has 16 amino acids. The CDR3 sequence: CASSTFGTGKDTEAFF. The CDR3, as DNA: TGTGCCAGCAGCACTTTCGGGACAGGGAAGGACACTGAAGCTTTCTTT.

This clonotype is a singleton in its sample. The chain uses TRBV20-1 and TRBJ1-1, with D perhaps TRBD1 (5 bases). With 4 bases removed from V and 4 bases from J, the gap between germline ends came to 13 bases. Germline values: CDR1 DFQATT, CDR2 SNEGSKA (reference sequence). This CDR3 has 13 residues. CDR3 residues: CSAIPGEGTEAFF. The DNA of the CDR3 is TGCAGTGCTATTCCGGGGGAGGGCACTGAAGCTTTCTTT.

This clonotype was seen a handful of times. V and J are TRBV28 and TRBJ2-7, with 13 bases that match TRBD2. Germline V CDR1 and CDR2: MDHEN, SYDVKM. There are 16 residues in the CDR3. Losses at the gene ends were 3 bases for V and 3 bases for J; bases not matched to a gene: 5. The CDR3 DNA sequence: TGTGCCAGCAGTTTGCGGGGGACTAGCGGGGACTACGAGCAGTACTTC. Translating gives CASSLRGTSGDYEQYF.

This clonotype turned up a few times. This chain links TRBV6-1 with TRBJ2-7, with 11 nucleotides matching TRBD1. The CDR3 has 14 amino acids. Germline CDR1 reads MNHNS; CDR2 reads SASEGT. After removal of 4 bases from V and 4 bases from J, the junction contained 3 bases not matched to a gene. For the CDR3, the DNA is TGTGCCAGCAGTGTCCGGGACAGGGGGTACGAGCAGTACTTC. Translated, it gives CASSVRDRGYEQYF.

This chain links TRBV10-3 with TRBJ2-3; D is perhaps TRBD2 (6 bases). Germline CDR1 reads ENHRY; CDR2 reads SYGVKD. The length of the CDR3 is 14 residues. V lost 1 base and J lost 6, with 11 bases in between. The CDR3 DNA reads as TGTGCCATCAGTGAGTTCCAAGGAGGGGATACGCAGTATTTT. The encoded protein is CAISEFQGGDTQYF.

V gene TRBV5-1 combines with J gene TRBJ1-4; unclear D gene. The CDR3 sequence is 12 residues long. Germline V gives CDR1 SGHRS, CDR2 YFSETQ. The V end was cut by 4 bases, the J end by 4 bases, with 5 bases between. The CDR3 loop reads CASSRDNEKLFF. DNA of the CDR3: TGCGCCAGCAGCCGGGATAATGAAAAACTGTTTTTT.

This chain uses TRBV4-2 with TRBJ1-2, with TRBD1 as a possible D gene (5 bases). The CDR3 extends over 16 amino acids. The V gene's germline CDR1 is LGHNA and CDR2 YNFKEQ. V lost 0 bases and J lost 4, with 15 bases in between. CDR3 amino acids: CASSQDPHEGTYGYTF. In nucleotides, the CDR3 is TGTGCCAGCAGCCAAGATCCGCACGAAGGGACCTATGGCTACACCTTC.

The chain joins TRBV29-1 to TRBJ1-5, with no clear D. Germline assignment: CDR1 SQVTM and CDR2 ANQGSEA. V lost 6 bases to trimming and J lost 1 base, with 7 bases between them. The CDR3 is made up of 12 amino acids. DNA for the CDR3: TGCAGCGTCGCACAGAGCAATCAGCCCCAGCATTTT. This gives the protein CSVAQSNQPQHF.

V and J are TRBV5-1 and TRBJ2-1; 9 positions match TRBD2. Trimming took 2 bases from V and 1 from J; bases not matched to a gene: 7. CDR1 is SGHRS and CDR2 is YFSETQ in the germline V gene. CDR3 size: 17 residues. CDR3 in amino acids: CASSFSSSGASYNEQFF. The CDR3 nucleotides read TGCGCCAGCAGCTTCTCGTCTAGCGGGGCGTCCTACAATGAGCAGTTCTTC.

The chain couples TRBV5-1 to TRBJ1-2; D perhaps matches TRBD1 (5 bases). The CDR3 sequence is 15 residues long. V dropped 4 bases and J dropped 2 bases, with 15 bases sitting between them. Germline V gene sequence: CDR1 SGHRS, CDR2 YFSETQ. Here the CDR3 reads CASSAPSWGNYGYTF. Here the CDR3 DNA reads TGCGCCAGCAGCGCCCCGAGTTGGGGCAACTATGGCTACACCTTC.

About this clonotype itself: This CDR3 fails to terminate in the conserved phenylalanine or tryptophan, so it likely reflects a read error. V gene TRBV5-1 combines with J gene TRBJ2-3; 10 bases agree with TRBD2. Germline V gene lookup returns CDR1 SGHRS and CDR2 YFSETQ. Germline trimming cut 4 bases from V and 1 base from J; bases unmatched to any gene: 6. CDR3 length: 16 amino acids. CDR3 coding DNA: TGCGCCAGCAGCATCCCTAGCGGGGGTGGCACAGATACGCAGTATTTA. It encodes CASSIPSGGGTDTQYL.

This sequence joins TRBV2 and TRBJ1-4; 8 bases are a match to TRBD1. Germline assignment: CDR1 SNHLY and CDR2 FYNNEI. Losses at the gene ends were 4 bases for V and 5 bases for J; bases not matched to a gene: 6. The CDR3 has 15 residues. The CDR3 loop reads CASSGGTGRNEKLFF. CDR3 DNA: TGTGCCAGCAGTGGCGGGACAGGAAGGAATGAAAAACTGTTTTTT.

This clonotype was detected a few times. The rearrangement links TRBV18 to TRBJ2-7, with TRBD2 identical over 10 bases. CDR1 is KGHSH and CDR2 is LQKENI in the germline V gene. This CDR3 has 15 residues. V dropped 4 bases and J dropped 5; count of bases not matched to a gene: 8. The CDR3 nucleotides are TGTGCCAGCTCACTACGATCCCTAGCGGGGGACGAGCAGTACTTC. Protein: CASSLRSLAGDEQYF.

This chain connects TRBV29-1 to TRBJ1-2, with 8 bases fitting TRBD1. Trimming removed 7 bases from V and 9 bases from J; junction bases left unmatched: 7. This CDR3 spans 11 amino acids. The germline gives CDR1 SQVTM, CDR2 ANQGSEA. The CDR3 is CSAGDRRSYTF. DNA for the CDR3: TGCAGCGCCGGGGACAGGCGTAGCTACACCTTC.

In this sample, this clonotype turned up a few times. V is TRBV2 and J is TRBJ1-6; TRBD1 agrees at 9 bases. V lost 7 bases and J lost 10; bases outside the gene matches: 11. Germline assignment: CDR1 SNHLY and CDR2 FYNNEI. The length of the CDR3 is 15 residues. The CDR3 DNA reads TGTGCCAGCACCCTGGGACAGGGCCAATTCTCACCCCTCCACTTT. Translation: CASTLGQGQFSPLHF.

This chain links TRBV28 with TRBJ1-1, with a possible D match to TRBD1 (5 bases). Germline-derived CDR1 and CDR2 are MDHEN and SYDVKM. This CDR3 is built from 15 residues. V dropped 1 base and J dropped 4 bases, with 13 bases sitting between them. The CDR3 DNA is TGTGCCAGCAGTTTATATGCAGGGAGGGGCACTGAAGCTTTCTTT. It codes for CASSLYAGRGTEAFF.

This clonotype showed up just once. The CDR3 DNA reads as TGTGCCAGCAGCTTTAAGTTAGCGCGGGGCGAGCAGTACTTC. Its translation is CASSFKLARGEQYF. The genes are TRBV7-2 and TRBJ2-7; TRBD2 might be the D (6 bases). Trimming took 3 bases from V and 6 from J, leaving 15 bases between them. The CDR3 has 14 amino acids. Per the germline V gene, CDR1 is SGHTA and CDR2 is FQGNSA. Together with reference TRBV7-2 and TRBJ2-7, the CDR3 gives the full variable domain: GAGVSQSPSNKVTEKGKDVELRCDPISGHTALYWYRQSLGQGLEFLIYFQGNSAPDKSGLPSDRFSAERTGGSVSTLTIQRTQQEDSAVYLCASSFKLARGEQYFGPGTRLTVT.

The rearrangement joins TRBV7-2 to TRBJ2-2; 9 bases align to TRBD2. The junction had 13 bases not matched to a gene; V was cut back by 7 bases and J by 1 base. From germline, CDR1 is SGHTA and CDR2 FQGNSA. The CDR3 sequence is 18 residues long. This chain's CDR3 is CASTPYGGGALNTGELFF. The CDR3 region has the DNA TGTGCCAGCACCCCATACGGCGGGGGGGCCCTGAACACCGGGGAGCTGTTTTTT.

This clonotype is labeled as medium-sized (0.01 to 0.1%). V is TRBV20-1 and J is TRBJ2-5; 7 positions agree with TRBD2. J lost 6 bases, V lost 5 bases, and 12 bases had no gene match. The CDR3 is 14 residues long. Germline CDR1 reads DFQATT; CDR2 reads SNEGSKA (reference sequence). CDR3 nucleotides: TGCAGTGCTCCGGAAAGACTAGCCTCGCAGACCCAGTACTTC. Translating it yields CSAPERLASQTQYF.

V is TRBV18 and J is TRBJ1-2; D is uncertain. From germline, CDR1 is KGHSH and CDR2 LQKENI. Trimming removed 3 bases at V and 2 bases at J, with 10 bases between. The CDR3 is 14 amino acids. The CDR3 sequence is CASSPLTGNYGYTF. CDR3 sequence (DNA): TGTGCCAGCTCACCTCTGACGGGGAACTATGGCTACACCTTC.

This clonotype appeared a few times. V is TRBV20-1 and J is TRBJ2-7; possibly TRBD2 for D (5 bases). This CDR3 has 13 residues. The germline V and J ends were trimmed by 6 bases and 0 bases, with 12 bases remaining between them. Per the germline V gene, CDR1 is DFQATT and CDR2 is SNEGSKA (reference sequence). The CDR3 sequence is CSANTGSSYEQYF. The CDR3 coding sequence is TGCAGTGCCAACACGGGGTCCTCCTACGAGCAGTACTTC.

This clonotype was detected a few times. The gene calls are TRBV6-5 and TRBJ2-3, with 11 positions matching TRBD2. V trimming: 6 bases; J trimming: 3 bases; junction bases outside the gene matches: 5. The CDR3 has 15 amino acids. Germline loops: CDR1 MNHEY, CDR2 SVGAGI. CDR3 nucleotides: TGTGCCAGCAGATACGGGACTAGCGGTACAGATACGCAGTATTTT. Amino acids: CASRYGTSGTDTQYF.

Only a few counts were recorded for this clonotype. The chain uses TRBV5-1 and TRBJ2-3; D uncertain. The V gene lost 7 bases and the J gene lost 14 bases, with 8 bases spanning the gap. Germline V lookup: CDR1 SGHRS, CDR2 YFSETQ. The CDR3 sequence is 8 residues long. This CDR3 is CASSPRYF. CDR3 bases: TGCGCCAGCTCACCCCGGTATTTT.